This T cell receptor (beta chain) was sequenced in a study of blood T cell repertoires in COVID-19. Profiling relied on immunoSEQ multiplex PCR, and the TCRdb table lists in-frame clones only, not all of them. Here the sample spans about 170,000 clones, about 86% being singletons. The V gene's germline CDR1 is ENHRY and CDR2 SYGVKD. This CDR3 has 14 amino acids. Between the trimmed V and J ends, which lost 4 bases and 2 bases, there was a span of 9 bases. Sequenced: peripheral blood. This chain connects TRBV10-3 to TRBJ1-5; D ambiguous. The clonotype was recovered from a man between 50 and 59 years old with active or convalescent COVID-19. The CDR3 coding sequence is TGTGCCATCAGTGGCCGCGAGGGCAATCAGCCCCAGCATTTT. It specifies CAISGREGNQPQHF.